This T cell receptor (beta chain) was sequenced for a study of OX40 agonist ivuxolimab in advanced cancers. Study-wide findings and caveats: At 0.1 to 3.0 mg/kg, clonal expansion of CD4+ and CD8+ blood T cells had occurred by week 6.

Germline CDR1 is LNHDA and CDR2 is SQIVND (reference sequence). V shed 6 bases and J 0 bases; nucleotides not matched to a gene: 11. CDR3 length: 18 amino acids. Sequencing used immunoSEQ multiplex PCR; TCRdb keeps in-frame clones, though not all of them. Of about 60,000 clones in the sample, around 90% are singletons; the top ten hold over 2.5%. Comment on this clone: The antigen remains undetermined.

The clonotype was recovered from an adult with an advanced solid tumor such as melanoma, head and neck, liver or kidney cancer. The rearrangement uses TRBV19 and TRBJ1-4, with 9 nucleotides matching TRBD1. Sample: CD4+ or CD8+ T cells sorted from blood, taken in a trial of the OX40 agonist ivuxolimab. CDR3 DNA sequence: TGTGCCAGTAGGGACAGGGGATGGGGAGTGGCAACTAATGAAAAACTGTTTTTT. It is translated as CASRDRGWGVATNEKLFF. Full variable domain (missing parts from reference TRBV19 and TRBJ1-4): DGGITQSPKYLFRKEGQNVTLSCEQNLNHDAMYWYRQDPGQGLRLIYYSQIVNDFQKGDIAEGYSVSREKKESFPLTVTSAQKNPTAFYLCASRDRGWGVATNEKLFFGSGTQLSVL.